One sample yielded the 23 T cell receptor beta chains listed below, sequenced in a study of shared clonotypes between healthy human individuals. Repertoires were generated with immunoSEQ multiplex PCR, while TCRdb's copy carries only in-frame clones and drops some. The table shows a few million clones, with less than 95% occurring only once. Sequencing used naive CD4+ T cells from PBMCs. Regarding subset: CD45RA+ positively selected. These TCRs come from a man younger than 35 in good health. Some clones in this sample may be carry-over from other donors' samples.

The chain employs TRBV5-1 and TRBJ2-7; 8 positions match TRBD1. Germline CDR1 is SGHRS and CDR2 is YFSETQ. Unmatched junction bases numbered 7, after V lost 4 bases and J lost 1 base. The CDR3 extends over 15 amino acids. This CDR3 reads CASSLDRERSYEQYF. The CDR3 bases are TGCGCCAGCAGCCTGGACAGGGAGAGGTCCTACGAGCAGTACTTC.

J is TRBJ2-1 and V is TRBV7-2; D is perhaps TRBD1 or TRBD2 (5 bases each). In germline, CDR1 is SGHTA, CDR2 FQGNSA. The CDR3 totals 15 residues. The V end was cut by 6 bases, the J end by 4 bases, with 16 bases between. The CDR3 spells CASRRRQGGYNEQFF. DNA of the CDR3: TGTGCCAGCAGGAGGAGGCAGGGTGGGTACAATGAGCAGTTCTTC.

The rearrangement links TRBV5-6 to TRBJ2-2, with D tentatively TRBD2 (5 bases). The CDR3 consists of 15 residues. The V gene's germline CDR1 is SGHDT and CDR2 YYEEEE. Trimming removed 4 bases from V and 4 bases from J, with 14 bases in between. Written as DNA, the CDR3 is TGTGCCAGCAGCCAGAGGAGGCCGATCACCGGGGAGCTGTTTTTT. As protein: CASSQRRPITGELFF.

This clone has a single count. V and J are TRBV20-1 and TRBJ2-3; D unclear. CDR3 length: 11 residues. The germline V gene has CDR1 DFQATT and CDR2 SNEGSKA (reference sequence). The V and J ends lost 5 bases and 6 bases respectively, with 9 bases between them. The CDR3 loop is CSAGVWDTQYF. In DNA, the CDR3 is TGCAGTGCTGGGGTATGGGATACGCAGTATTTT.

In the case of this clone: A read error is possible here, since a much larger clone lies one base away. Different DNA sequences within this sample yield the same CDR3. The chain has TRBV4-2 and TRBJ2-6; the D gene is possibly TRBD1 (6 bases). V lost 0 bases and J 4 bases, leaving 10 bases between the germline ends. Germline lookup yields CDR1 LGHNA and CDR2 YNFKEQ. The CDR3 extends over 16 amino acids. CDR3 loop: CASSQDEGVGANVLTF. CDR3 in DNA: TGTGCCAGCAGCCAAGACGAGGGGGTAGGGGCCAACGTCCTGACTTTC.

With respect to this clone: Distinct nucleotide sequences in the sample also encode this CDR3. This chain joins TRBV5-1 and TRBJ2-2, with D hard to call. The germline V gene encodes CDR1 SGHRS and CDR2 YFSETQ. The CDR3 runs to 15 residues. V lost 0 bases to trimming and J lost 1 base, with 7 bases between them. The CDR3 sequence is CASSLAGQNTGELFF. CDR3 sequence (DNA): TGCGCCAGCAGCTTGGCTGGCCAGAACACCGGGGAGCTGTTTTTT.

The rearrangement joins TRBV7-9 to TRBJ2-1; TRBD2 aligns across 14 bases. V lost 5 bases to trimming and J lost 4 bases; unmatched junction nucleotides: 4. The CDR3 consists of 16 residues. Germline values: CDR1 SEHNR, CDR2 FQNEAQ (reference sequence). CDR3 loop: CASSRRLAGGYNEQFF. For the CDR3, the DNA is TGTGCCAGCAGCCGGAGACTAGCGGGAGGGTACAATGAGCAGTTCTTC.

For the CDR3, the DNA is TGTGCCAGCAGGGGGACTAGCGGGATCAATGAGCAGTTCTTC. Amino acids: CASRGTSGINEQFF. This chain uses TRBV7-9 with TRBJ2-1; the match to TRBD2 covers 13 bases. The J segment lost 6 bases and the V segment lost 6 bases, leaving 2 bases of the junction unmatched. The CDR3 is 14 residues long. Per the germline V gene, CDR1 is SEHNR and CDR2 is FQNEAQ (reference sequence).

CDR3 loop: CASSVSQPIYTGELFF. In DNA form, the CDR3 reads TGTGCCAGCAGTGTAAGCCAGCCTATCTACACCGGGGAGCTGTTTTTT. The chain recombines TRBV25-1 with TRBJ2-2; the D is unclear. Trimming pared 4 bases from V and 3 bases from J, leaving 15 bases between. The CDR3 sequence is 16 residues long. CDR1 and CDR2 (germline): MGHDK, SYGVNS.

The chain combines TRBV5-6 with TRBJ2-7, with D possibly TRBD2 on 6 matching bases. Between the trimmed V and J ends, which lost 4 bases and 11 bases, there was a span of 22 bases. This CDR3 comprises 14 residues. Germline values: CDR1 SGHDT, CDR2 YYEEEE. The CDR3 nucleotides are TGTGCCAGCAGCATAGCCGGGACTCACCCCGGGAAGTACTTC. This codes for CASSIAGTHPGKYF.

This CDR3 is CASSLALAGGGDTQYF. CDR3 sequence (DNA): TGCGCCAGCAGCTTGGCACTAGCGGGAGGAGGAGATACGCAGTATTTT. The chain has TRBV5-1 and TRBJ2-3; the match to TRBD2 covers 12 bases. The CDR3 is 16 amino acids. Trimming cost V 0 bases and J 5 bases; bases outside gene matches: 4. Germline CDR1 SGHRS, CDR2 YFSETQ. Supplemented by reference TRBV5-1 and TRBJ2-3, the full variable domain reads KAGVTQTPRYLIKTRGQQVTLSCSPISGHRSVSWYQQTPGQGLQFLFEYFSETQRNKGNFPGRFSGRQFSNSRSEMNVSTLELGDSALYLCASSLALAGGGDTQYFGPGTRLTVL.

Comments on this clone: This same CDR3 is encoded by further DNA sequences in the sample. The chain employs TRBV5-1 and TRBJ1-1; tentatively, D is TRBD1 (5 bases). Germline CDR1 reads SGHRS; CDR2 reads YFSETQ. This CDR3 has 15 amino acids. V gave up 0 bases and J gave up 1 base, with 10 bases separating them. The CDR3 sequence: CASSLEGLGNTEAFF. The CDR3 region has the DNA TGCGCCAGCAGCTTGGAGGGGTTGGGGAACACTGAAGCTTTCTTT.

The rearrangement links TRBV28 to TRBJ2-7, with 10 bases lining up with TRBD1. Germline V gives CDR1 MDHEN, CDR2 SYDVKM. The CDR3 contains 11 residues. Trimming took 5 bases from V and 13 from J; bases not matched to a gene: 5. CDR3 in DNA: TGTGCCAGCAGTACCAGGACAGGGGGTTACTTC. The encoded protein is CASSTRTGGYF.

The chain links TRBV29-1 to TRBJ1-5; a weak D match, TRBD1 (6 bases). The germline V gene encodes CDR1 SQVTM and CDR2 ANQGSEA. Trimming took off 4 bases at V and 7 bases at J, with 17 bases between the two ends. CDR3 length equals 14 residues. CDR3 sequence: CSVGEGGAWQPQHF. CDR3 nucleotides: TGCAGCGTTGGAGAGGGGGGGGCGTGGCAGCCCCAGCATTTT.

The J gene is TRBJ2-5, the V gene TRBV4-3; 7 nucleotides line up with TRBD1. The germline CDR1 and CDR2 sequences are LGHNA and YSLEER. The CDR3 covers 14 residues. With 5 bases clipped from V and 1 base from J, the junction kept 4 bases outside the gene matches. CDR3 in amino acids: CASSNRDSQETQYF. CDR3 bases: TGCGCCAGCAGCAACCGGGACAGCCAAGAGACCCAGTACTTC.

This chain uses TRBV6-1 with TRBJ2-7; D may match TRBD1 or TRBD2 (5 bases each). The V gene's germline CDR1 is MNHNS and CDR2 SASEGT. The V and J ends lost 7 bases and 4 bases respectively, with 14 bases between them. The CDR3 extends over 13 amino acids. The CDR3 DNA is TGTGCCAGCATCCTCGGGACGGCTTACGAGCAGTACTTC. It encodes CASILGTAYEQYF.

This chain links TRBV9 with TRBJ2-1; D is unclear. This CDR3 has 16 amino acids. V dropped 0 bases and J dropped 0 bases, with 10 bases sitting between them. CDR1 and CDR2 (germline): SGDLS, YYNGEE. The CDR3 DNA sequence: TGTGCCAGCAGCGTAGGTCCCGATAGCTCCTACAATGAGCAGTTCTTC. Its translation: CASSVGPDSSYNEQFF.

This chain connects TRBV7-3 to TRBJ1-2; 12 bases align to TRBD1. The CDR3 sequence is 17 residues long. CDR1 and CDR2 from the germline V gene are SGHTA and FQGTGA. Unmatched junction bases numbered 14, after V lost 5 bases and J lost 7 bases. The CDR3 spells CASSQPGTGGDSGGYTF. Written as DNA, the CDR3 is TGTGCCAGCAGCCAACCCGGGACAGGGGGCGATAGTGGTGGCTACACCTTC.

The chain uses TRBV11-2 and TRBJ2-7; 9 bases map to TRBD2. Germline assignment: CDR1 SGHAT and CDR2 FQNNGV. The CDR3 sequence is 14 residues long. The V and J ends lost 5 bases and 7 bases, in that order; junction bases with no gene match: 9. The CDR3 nucleotides read TGTGCCAGCAGCAGGGGACTAGCCCCCGGGGAGCAGTACTTC. Translated: CASSRGLAPGEQYF.

V gene TRBV18 combines with J gene TRBJ2-1, with TRBD2 matching over 8 bases. The junction had 9 bases not matched to a gene; V was cut back by 1 base and J by 7 bases. Germline CDR1 and CDR2: KGHSH and LQKENI. The CDR3 has 16 amino acids. The CDR3 sequence is CASSPLPTGGTNEQFF. As DNA, the CDR3 is TGTGCCAGCTCACCACTCCCTACGGGAGGGACTAATGAGCAGTTCTTC.

V usage is TRBV13 and J usage is TRBJ2-7; possibly TRBD2 for D (5 bases). V shed 3 bases and J shed 0 bases, with 12 bases lying between them. The CDR3 spans 15 residues. In germline, CDR1 is PRHDT, CDR2 FYEKMQ (reference sequence). The chain's CDR3 is CASSFRDLSSYEQYF. CDR3 nucleotide sequence: TGTGCCAGCAGCTTCCGGGATCTTAGCTCCTACGAGCAGTACTTC. The full variable domain, rest sourced from reference TRBV13 and TRBJ2-7, is AAGVIQSPRHLIKEKRETATLKCYPIPRHDTVYWYQQGPGQDPQFLISFYEKMQSDKGSIPDRFSAQQFSDYHSELNMSSLELGDSALYFCASSFRDLSSYEQYFGPGTRLTVT.

The rearrangement joins TRBV10-1 to TRBJ2-2; D gene uncertain. The germline V gene has CDR1 WNHNN and CDR2 SYGVQD (reference sequence). This CDR3 region has 16 residues. V lost 0 bases and J lost 6, with 14 bases in between. CDR3 amino acids: CASSESRSLGAGELFF. CDR3 DNA: TGCGCCAGCAGTGAGTCGAGGTCCCTCGGTGCCGGGGAGCTGTTTTTT.

The V gene is TRBV21-1, the J gene TRBJ1-6; TRBD1 is the table's D call, not checked against the DNA. TRBV21-1 is a known pseudogene. CDR3 length equals 16 residues. CDR3 bases: TGTGCCAGCAGCGCCGGGACAGGGGGGCCTAATTCACCCCTCCACTTT. It specifies CASSAGTGGPNSPLHF.